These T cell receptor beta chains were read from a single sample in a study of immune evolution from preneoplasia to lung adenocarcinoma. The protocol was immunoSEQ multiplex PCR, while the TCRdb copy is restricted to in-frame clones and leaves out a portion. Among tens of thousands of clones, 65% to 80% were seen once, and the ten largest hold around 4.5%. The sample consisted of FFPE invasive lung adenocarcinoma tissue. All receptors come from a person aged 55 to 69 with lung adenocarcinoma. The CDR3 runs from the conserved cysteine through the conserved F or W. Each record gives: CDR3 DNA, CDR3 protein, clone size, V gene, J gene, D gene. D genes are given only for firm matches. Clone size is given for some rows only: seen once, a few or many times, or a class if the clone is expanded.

TGCAGCGCCTCTCTAGCGGGGTCCTACAATGAGCAGTTCTTC	CSASLAGSYNEQFF	.	TRBV29-1	TRBJ2-1	TRBD2
TGTGCCAGCAGCGTCCGGGGGGCGTTTGAAGAGACCCAGTACTTC	CASSVRGAFEETQYF	.	TRBV9	TRBJ2-5	.
TGCGCCAGCAGCCCACGGACAGGGGAAGCCCAGTACTTC	CASSPRTGEAQYF	.	TRBV5-1	TRBJ2-5	TRBD1
TGTGCCAGCAGCTTAGCCGGGACGGTCCAGTTCTTC	CASSLAGTVQFF	once	TRBV11-3	TRBJ2-1	.
TGCGCCAGCAGCCAAGATCCGGCTAGCGGGAGTCGGTCAGATACGCAGTATTTT	CASSQDPASGSRSDTQYF	.	TRBV4-1	TRBJ2-3	TRBD2
TGTGCCAGCAGCTCCAATGGTGTAAATGAGCAGTTCTTC	CASSSNGVNEQFF	few	TRBV11-3	TRBJ2-1	.
TGTGCCAGCAGCTCCCCGGACAGGGGAATCTACGAGCAGTACTTC	CASSSPDRGIYEQYF	medium-sized	TRBV7-2	TRBJ2-7	TRBD1
TGTGCCAGCAAGCCCCAGGGAGTCTATGGCTACACCTTC	CASKPQGVYGYTF	.	TRBV2	TRBJ1-2	.
TGTGCCAGCAGTGTATGGGACATTGGCGAGCAGTACTTC	CASSVWDIGEQYF	.	TRBV6-1	TRBJ2-7	.
TGCGCCAGCAGCTTGGGTGGTATTTACGAGCAGTACTTC	CASSLGGIYEQYF	.	TRBV5-1	TRBJ2-7	.
TGCGCCAGCAGCGTAGGACCCAGCTCTGGGGCCAACGTCCTGACTTTC	CASSVGPSSGANVLTF	few	TRBV5-1	TRBJ2-6	.
TGTGCCAGCAGCTTAATGGGACTAGCGATTGGGGCCAACGTCCTGACTTTC	CASSLMGLAIGANVLTF	.	TRBV7-2	TRBJ2-6	TRBD2